These 26 T cell receptor beta chains share one sample of origin, sequenced in a study of shared clonotypes between healthy human individuals. Libraries were prepared by immunoSEQ multiplex PCR; TCRdb keeps only in-frame clonotypes and omits some of them. The top ten clones hold less than 0.55% of a sample with over a million clones, around 98% of them seen once. The sequenced sample was naive CD4+ T cells sorted from blood. Sample subset: CD45RA+ positively selected. These receptors all stem from a man aged 30-40 years in good health.

CDR3 sequence reads: CASSFGTFGDGYTF. The CDR3 DNA sequence: TGTGCCAGCAGCTTTGGGACCTTCGGGGATGGCTACACCTTC. The chain combines TRBV7-9 with TRBJ1-2; maybe TRBD1 (5 bases). V lost 3 bases and J 6 bases, leaving 14 bases between the germline ends. CDR1 and CDR2 from the germline V gene are SEHNR and FQNEAQ (reference sequence). This CDR3 region has 14 residues.

The chain has TRBV18 and TRBJ2-7, with 13 bases fitting TRBD2. Germline loops: CDR1 KGHSH, CDR2 LQKENI. There are 18 residues in the CDR3. J lost 7 bases, V lost 0 bases, and 12 bases had no gene match. Here the CDR3 reads CASSPPRTSGRRDREQYF. For the CDR3, the DNA is TGTGCCAGCTCACCACCGCGGACTAGCGGGAGAAGGGACCGGGAGCAGTACTTC.

J is TRBJ2-3 and V is TRBV7-9, with D perhaps matching TRBD1 (6 bases). Germline V gene data show CDR1 as SEHNR and CDR2 as FQNEAQ (reference sequence). V lost 1 base to trimming and J lost 0 bases, with 11 bases between them. This CDR3 spans 16 amino acids. CDR3 nucleotides: TGTGCCAGCAGCTTAGGGGACACACCTAGCACAGATACGCAGTATTTT. This encodes CASSLGDTPSTDTQYF.

This clone was observed once. Other DNA sequences in this specimen translate into the identical CDR3. The V call is TRBV7-2, the J call TRBJ1-5; 8 bases agree with TRBD1. The CDR3 is made up of 14 amino acids. The J segment lost 4 bases and the V segment lost 4 bases, leaving 3 bases of the junction unmatched. CDR1 is SGHTA, CDR2 FQGNSA, per germline. The CDR3 sequence is CASSSQGGNQPQHF. CDR3 sequence (DNA): TGTGCCAGCAGCTCACAGGGGGGGAATCAGCCCCAGCATTTT.

CDR3 DNA: TGTGCCAGCAGCTATCCCAGCGGCTCCTACAATGAGCAGTTCTTC. This encodes CASSYPSGSYNEQFF. The gene calls are TRBV5-5 and TRBJ2-1, with D possibly matching TRBD2 (5 bases). V dropped 3 bases and J dropped 0 bases, with 10 bases sitting between them. The CDR3 totals 15 residues. The germline gives CDR1 SGHKS, CDR2 YYEKEE (reference sequence).

The J gene is TRBJ2-7, the V gene TRBV19; 10 bases map to TRBD1. V dropped 9 bases and J dropped 2; count of bases not matched to a gene: 10. The CDR3 loop spans 15 amino acids. CDR1 is LNHDA, CDR2 SQIVND, per germline (reference sequence). This CDR3 reads CASRPSGTGAYEQYF. The CDR3 DNA is TGTGCCAGCCGACCCTCGGGGACAGGGGCCTACGAGCAGTACTTC. The full variable domain, its missing parts supplied by reference TRBV19 and TRBJ2-7, is DGGITQSPKYLFRKEGQNVTLSCEQNLNHDAMYWYRQDPGQGLRLIYYSQIVNDFQKGDIAEGYSVSREKKESFPLTVTSAQKNPTAFYLCASRPSGTGAYEQYFGPGTRLTVT.

This chain connects TRBV7-2 to TRBJ2-4; D is possibly TRBD2 (5 bases). The CDR3 totals 16 residues. The germline V and J ends were trimmed by 1 base and 1 base, with 11 bases remaining between them. The germline CDR1 and CDR2 sequences are SGHTA and FQGNSA. CDR3 residues: CASSLVFTGAKNIQYF. The CDR3 coding sequence is TGTGCCAGCAGCTTAGTCTTCACGGGGGCCAAAAACATTCAGTACTTC.

The V and J genes are TRBV7-9 and TRBJ1-1; TRBD1 aligns across 9 bases. With 4 bases clipped from V and 10 bases from J, the junction kept 1 base outside the gene matches. CDR3 length: 11 residues. Germline CDR1 and CDR2: SEHNR and FQNEAQ (reference sequence). CDR3 loop: CASSSTGGAFF. Here the CDR3 DNA reads TGTGCCAGCAGCTCGACAGGGGGAGCTTTCTTT.

The rearrangement joins TRBV30 to TRBJ2-4, with unresolved D. Trimming shortened V by 2 bases and J by 11 bases, and 10 bases separated the two germline ends. The CDR3 loop spans 11 amino acids. The V gene's germline CDR1 is GTSNPN and CDR2 SVGIG (reference sequence). The CDR3 loop is CAWSSKSVQYF. For the CDR3, the DNA is TGTGCCTGGAGTTCAAAGAGTGTTCAGTACTTC.

The chain recombines TRBV28 with TRBJ1-2, with 7 nucleotides matching TRBD1. The V gene end was trimmed by 1 base and the J gene end by 7 bases; junction bases not matched to a gene: 12. Germline values: CDR1 MDHEN, CDR2 SYDVKM. CDR3 length: 16 residues. CDR3 coding DNA: TGTGCCAGCAGTTTATCCCCCCCGGACAGGTTCTCTGGCTACACCTTC. Encoded protein: CASSLSPPDRFSGYTF.

As to this clone: The sample has other DNA sequences that encode this CDR3 too. V usage is TRBV28 and J usage is TRBJ2-7, with no clear D. V was shortened by 3 bases and J by 7 bases, with 4 bases between the two germline ends. In germline, CDR1 is MDHEN, CDR2 SYDVKM. The CDR3 is 10 amino acids. Here the CDR3 DNA reads TGTGCCAGCAGTTTCCGGGAGCAGTACTTC. It specifies CASSFREQYF. The full variable domain, with the rest looked up from reference TRBV28 and TRBJ2-7, is DVKVTQSSRYLVKRTGEKVFLECVQDMDHENMFWYRQDPGLGLRLIYFSYDVKMKEKGDIPEGYSVSREKKERFSLILESASTNQTSMYLCASSFREQYFGPGTRLTVT.

V and J are TRBV7-8 and TRBJ2-3; 8 bases fit TRBD2. This CDR3 spans 17 amino acids. Germline CDR1 and CDR2: SGHVS and FQNEAQ. Trimming removed 0 bases from V and 1 base from J; junction bases left unmatched: 6. The CDR3 DNA reads TGTGCCAGCAGCTTAGCTCCAGCGGGAGCCCGCACAGATACGCAGTATTTT. Its translation: CASSLAPAGARTDTQYF.

The rearrangement joins TRBV12-1 to TRBJ2-5; TRBD2 is the table's D call and was not checked against the DNA. TRBV12-1 is tagged as a pseudogene. This CDR3 spans 16 amino acids. As DNA, the CDR3 is TGTGCCAGCAGCTCGAGCGGGAGGGCCCTCAAGGAGACCCAGTACTTC. Its translation is CASSSSGRALKETQYF.

The V call is TRBV2, the J call TRBJ2-3; 10 nucleotides match TRBD2. The V gene's germline CDR1 is SNHLY and CDR2 FYNNEI. V lost 5 bases to trimming and J lost 4 bases; unmatched junction nucleotides: 3. This CDR3 comprises 14 residues. The CDR3 sequence: CASSKSGRADTQYF. For the CDR3, the DNA is TGTGCCAGCAGTAAGAGCGGGAGGGCAGATACGCAGTATTTT.

DNA of the CDR3: TGTGCCAGCAGCGTAATCGCAGGGGGAACCGGGGAGCTGTTTTTT. It is translated as CASSVIAGGTGELFF. This sequence joins TRBV9 and TRBJ2-2, with 7 bases fitting TRBD1. The CDR3 sequence is 15 residues long. Looked up from germline, CDR1 is SGDLS and CDR2 is YYNGEE. Trimming at V came to 1 base and at J to 5 bases, leaving 5 bases not matched to a gene.

This clone was picked up one time. The sample carries other DNA sequences with the same CDR3. The V and J genes are TRBV18 and TRBJ2-5, with D unresolved. Per germline, CDR1 KGHSH and CDR2 LQKENI. V lost 0 bases and J lost 1, with 3 bases in between. The CDR3 totals 13 residues. The CDR3 coding sequence is TGTGCCAGCTCACCACCTGTCCAAGAGACCCAGTACTTC. This gives the protein CASSPPVQETQYF.

Remarks on this clone: The sample has other DNA sequences that encode this CDR3 too. The CDR3 nucleotides are TGTGCCAGCTCACCGACGGGACAGGGTCATGGCTACACCTTC. Translated: CASSPTGQGHGYTF. The genes are TRBV18 and TRBJ1-2, with 9 bases fitting TRBD1. V lost 3 bases, J lost 6 bases, and 5 bases stayed unmatched. Germline values: CDR1 KGHSH, CDR2 LQKENI. This CDR3 has 14 residues. Drawing the rest from reference TRBV18 and TRBJ1-2, the complete variable domain is NAGVMQNPRHLVRRRGQEARLRCSPMKGHSHVYWYRQLPEEGLKFMVYLQKENIIDESGMPKERFSAEFPKEGPSILRIQQVVRGDSAAYFCASSPTGQGHGYTFGSGTRLTVV.

The chain recombines TRBV18 with TRBJ2-7; 8 nucleotides match TRBD2. V lost 4 bases to trimming and J lost 1 base; unmatched junction nucleotides: 9. Germline lookup yields CDR1 KGHSH and CDR2 LQKENI. The CDR3 length is 16 residues. The chain's CDR3 is CASSQAGLVGSYEQYF. As DNA, the CDR3 is TGTGCCAGCTCACAGGCGGGACTAGTAGGTTCCTACGAGCAGTACTTC.

This rearrangement joins TRBV6-5 to TRBJ2-6, with D uncertain. V was shortened by 6 bases and J by 4 bases, with 10 bases between the two germline ends. The CDR3 is made up of 14 amino acids. Per the germline V gene, CDR1 is MNHEY and CDR2 is SVGAGI. The CDR3 spells CASRPDPGANVLTF. For the CDR3, the DNA is TGTGCCAGCAGACCCGATCCGGGGGCCAACGTCCTGACTTTC.

The V gene is TRBV27, the J gene TRBJ2-2; maybe TRBD1 (5 bases). V was pared by 6 bases and J by 8 bases, with 10 bases between. The V gene's germline CDR1 is MNHEY and CDR2 SMNVEV (reference sequence). The length of the CDR3 is 12 residues. The CDR3 reads CASSTRQGELFF. CDR3 in DNA: TGTGCCAGCAGCACCCGACAGGGGGAGCTGTTTTTT.

This chain uses TRBV7-2 with TRBJ2-3; D remains ambiguous. Germline values: CDR1 SGHTA, CDR2 FQGNSA. V shed 4 bases and J shed 5 bases, with 10 bases lying between them. CDR3 size: 13 residues. CDR3 sequence: CASSSNPGDTQYF. CDR3 bases: TGTGCCAGCAGCTCTAACCCCGGAGATACGCAGTATTTT.

V is TRBV18 and J is TRBJ2-1, with D perhaps TRBD2 (5 bases). The CDR3 length is 15 residues. CDR1 is KGHSH and CDR2 is LQKENI in the germline V gene. V lost 6 bases to trimming and J lost 7 bases, with 19 bases between them. CDR3 region: CASSPPSRARNEQFF. The CDR3 DNA reads TGTGCCAGCTCTCCCCCCTCGAGGGCCAGGAATGAGCAGTTCTTC.

Here the CDR3 reads CASSLEGPGQFF. As DNA, the CDR3 is TGCGCCAGCAGCTTGGAGGGGCCTGGGCAGTTCTTC. The rearrangement uses TRBV5-1 and TRBJ2-1; possibly TRBD1 for D (5 bases). CDR1 is SGHRS and CDR2 is YFSETQ in the germline V gene. Trimming took 0 bases from V and 12 from J, leaving 10 bases between them. This CDR3 has 12 residues.

This clone has a single count. The chain employs TRBV5-1 and TRBJ2-3; no definite D call. The germline V and J ends were trimmed by 0 bases and 10 bases, with 18 bases remaining between them. The CDR3 sequence is 15 residues long. The V gene's germline CDR1 is SGHRS and CDR2 YFSETQ. Here the CDR3 reads CASSLDRDNLRPQYF. In nucleotides, the CDR3 is TGCGCCAGCAGCTTGGACAGAGACAACCTCCGGCCGCAGTATTTT. The entire variable domain, with the rest obtained from reference TRBV5-1 and TRBJ2-3, is as follows: KAGVTQTPRYLIKTRGQQVTLSCSPISGHRSVSWYQQTPGQGLQFLFEYFSETQRNKGNFPGRFSGRQFSNSRSEMNVSTLELGDSALYLCASSLDRDNLRPQYFGPGTRLTVL.

The rearrangement joins TRBV19 to TRBJ2-5; 9 bases match TRBD2. Germline V CDR1 and CDR2: LNHDA, SQIVND (reference sequence). This CDR3 has 14 residues. J lost 4 bases, V lost 9 bases, and 9 bases had no gene match. The CDR3 nucleotides are TGTGCCAGCAGAGCGCGGGGGGGCCGAGAGACCCAGTACTTC. It is translated as CASRARGGRETQYF.

The chain has TRBV6-5 and TRBJ2-7; 7 bases are shared with TRBD2. Germline V gives CDR1 MNHEY, CDR2 SVGAGI. CDR3 length equals 15 residues. J gave up 0 bases and V 0 bases, and 2 bases lay outside the gene matches. CDR3 sequence: CASSYSGGNSYEQYF. DNA of the CDR3: TGTGCCAGCAGTTACTCCGGGGGGAACTCCTACGAGCAGTACTTC.